These 22 T cell receptor beta chains came from one sample sequenced in a study of T cell responses to AZD1222 COVID-19 vaccine. The protocol was immunoSEQ multiplex PCR, while the TCRdb copy is restricted to in-frame clones and leaves out a portion. The sample lists approximately 180,000 clones; approximately 95% were seen once. The sample consisted of peripheral blood, taken 28 days after the second dose of the MenACWY control vaccine. The receptors come from an adult who received the MenACWY meningococcal vaccine as a control.

The chain couples TRBV12-3 or TRBV12-4 to TRBJ2-3; perhaps TRBD1 as D (5 bases). The CDR3 contains 13 residues. V was trimmed by 6 bases and J by 4 bases, leaving 11 bases between them. Written as DNA, the CDR3 is TGTGCCAGCAGGGGGCTATGGGCAGATACGCAGTATTTT. Encoded protein: CASRGLWADTQYF.

This clone is a singleton in its sample. The chain is built from TRBV3-1 (or the pseudogene TRBV3-2) and TRBJ2-2, with TRBD2 as a possible D gene (5 bases). The CDR3 totals 15 residues. CDR1 and CDR2 from the germline V gene are LGHDT and YNNKEL (reference sequence). Trimming shortened V by 1 base and J by 0 bases, and 6 bases separated the two germline ends. CDR3 bases: TGTGCCAGCAGCCAAGGAGGGACGAACACCGGGGAGCTGTTTTTT. This codes for CASSQGGTNTGELFF.

J is TRBJ1-5 and V is TRBV28, with D unresolved. The CDR3 totals 13 residues. Deletions cut 7 bases from V and 3 bases from J, with 10 bases between. The germline CDR1 and CDR2 sequences are MDHEN and SYDVKM. CDR3 sequence reads: CASTYSNNQPQHF. DNA of the CDR3: TGTGCCAGCACTTACTCCAACAATCAGCCCCAGCATTTT. The variable domain in full, with the rest retrieved from reference TRBV28 and TRBJ1-5, is DVKVTQSSRYLVKRTGEKVFLECVQDMDHENMFWYRQDPGLGLRLIYFSYDVKMKEKGDIPEGYSVSREKKERFSLILESASTNQTSMYLCASTYSNNQPQHFGDGTRLSIL.

V is TRBV24-1 and J is TRBJ2-3; 9 nucleotides agree with TRBD1. Germline V lookup: CDR1 KGHDR, CDR2 SFDVKD. J was trimmed by 5 bases and V by 5 bases; bases with no gene match: 4. This CDR3 is 14 amino acids long. The CDR3 DNA follows: TGTGCCACCAGTGCCGGACAGGGGATAGATACGCAGTATTTT. This encodes CATSAGQGIDTQYF.

The rearrangement links TRBV29-1 to TRBJ1-1, with 7 bases matching TRBD1. This CDR3 spans 14 amino acids. CDR1 is SQVTM and CDR2 is ANQGSEA in the germline V gene. The V and J ends lost 2 bases and 8 bases, in that order; junction bases with no gene match: 11. The DNA for the CDR3 is TGCAGCGTTGAAAGGGCCACAGGGGCAACCGAAGCTTTCTTT. This encodes CSVERATGATEAFF.

The V gene is TRBV6-2 or TRBV6-3, the J gene TRBJ1-1; D is unclear. V gave up 5 bases and J gave up 0 bases, with 10 bases separating them. This CDR3 contains 14 residues. The germline V gene encodes CDR1 MNHEY and CDR2 SVGEGT. The CDR3 DNA sequence: TGTGCCAGCAGTGCCCATACCTTGAACACTGAAGCTTTCTTT. Translated, it gives CASSAHTLNTEAFF.

The rearrangement uses TRBV6-5 and TRBJ1-1; D remains ambiguous. Deletions cut 0 bases from V and 2 bases from J, with 10 bases between. The CDR3 runs 15 residues. Germline CDR1 is MNHEY and CDR2 is SVGAGI. The CDR3 DNA follows: TGTGCCAGCAGTTACTCGATGGCTTCCAACACTGAAGCTTTCTTT. Its protein product is CASSYSMASNTEAFF.

The CDR3: CASSLGGAGGNIQYF. The CDR3 DNA is TGTGCCAGCAGCTTGGGTGGCGCGGGGGGAAACATTCAGTACTTC. This chain uses TRBV5-4 with TRBJ2-4; 8 bases map to TRBD2. The V and J ends lost 0 bases and 6 bases, in that order; junction bases with no gene match: 5. CDR1 is SGHNT and CDR2 is YYREEE in the germline V gene (reference sequence). The CDR3 spans 15 residues.

The V call is TRBV7-9, the J call TRBJ2-7; D call uncertain. The V end was cut by 4 bases, the J end by 1 base, with 8 bases between. The CDR3 totals 13 residues. The germline V gene has CDR1 SEHNR and CDR2 FQNEAQ (reference sequence). CDR3 DNA sequence: TGTGCCAGCAGCTCACCTATATCCTACGAGCAGTACTTC. It yields the protein CASSSPISYEQYF.

The chain carries TRBV19 and TRBJ1-5; no reliable D call. Germline lookup yields CDR1 LNHDA and CDR2 SQIVND (reference sequence). V dropped 6 bases and J dropped 5 bases, with 11 bases sitting between them. The CDR3 is made up of 13 amino acids. The CDR3 DNA is TGTGCCAGTAGCAACCCGGGGTATCAGCCCCAGCATTTT. This encodes CASSNPGYQPQHF.

This chain connects TRBV10-1 to TRBJ2-5; D may match TRBD1 or TRBD2 (6 bases each). The ends were cut back, 4 bases at V and 1 base at J, with 16 bases in the middle. The CDR3 extends over 16 amino acids. Germline values: CDR1 WNHNN, CDR2 SYGVQD (reference sequence). CDR3 sequence: CASSGRAGGGQETQYF. Written as DNA, the CDR3 is TGCGCCAGCAGTGGCCGGGCCGGGGGCGGCCAAGAGACCCAGTACTTC.

This sequence joins TRBV10-3 and TRBJ1-2, with TRBD1 as a possible D gene (5 bases). Trimming cost V 2 bases and J 2 bases, with 9 bases left between them. Germline CDR1 and CDR2: ENHRY and SYGVKD. This CDR3 is 14 amino acids long. Here the CDR3 reads CAISEPSGNYGYTF. For the CDR3, the DNA is TGTGCCATCAGTGAGCCTTCAGGGAACTATGGCTACACCTTC.

This clone was counted a few times. Other DNA sequences within the sample encode an identical CDR3. The chain joins TRBV3-1 (or the pseudogene TRBV3-2) to TRBJ1-2; D not resolved. The V and J ends lost 2 bases and 3 bases respectively, with 10 bases between them. The V gene's germline CDR1 is LGHDT and CDR2 YNNKEL (reference sequence). CDR3 length: 14 amino acids. The CDR3 loop is CASSQSSGHYGYTF. CDR3 coding DNA: TGTGCCAGCAGCCAAAGTTCAGGACACTATGGCTACACCTTC.

The CDR3 here is CASSQDLGRRTEAFF. In nucleotides, the CDR3 is TGTGCCAGCAGCCAAGATCTGGGTAGGAGGACTGAAGCTTTCTTT. The chain has TRBV4-2 and TRBJ1-1; D gene uncertain. Per germline, CDR1 LGHNA and CDR2 YNFKEQ. Trimming pared 0 bases from V and 5 bases from J, leaving 13 bases between. The CDR3 is made up of 15 amino acids.

The J gene is TRBJ1-1, the V gene TRBV15; D is perhaps TRBD1 (6 bases). The germline CDR1 and CDR2 sequences are LNHNV and YYDKDF (reference sequence). The CDR3 contains 14 residues. V lost 6 bases and J lost 0, with 11 bases in between. CDR3 DNA: TGTGCCACCAGGCCGGGACAAGTGAACACTGAAGCTTTCTTT. This translates into CATRPGQVNTEAFF.

Points on this clone: The germline gene is not matched at one end of the junction; a read error may be the cause. The chain is built from TRBV30 and TRBJ1-6; tentative D call: TRBD1 (6 bases). Per the germline V gene, CDR1 is GTSNPN and CDR2 is SVGIG (reference sequence). The CDR3 sequence is 17 residues long. The CDR3 DNA is TGTGCCTGGACCCGGGCGGGGGCGGGCTCCTACAATTCACCCCTCCACTTT. Protein product: CAWTRAGAGSYNSPLHF.

This sequence joins TRBV5-4 and TRBJ1-2, with D possibly being TRBD1 (5 bases). This CDR3 has 13 amino acids. In germline, CDR1 is SGHNT, CDR2 YYREEE (reference sequence). V was pared by 6 bases and J by 8 bases, with 17 bases between. The CDR3 is CASNHDRGGGYTF. CDR3 bases: TGTGCCAGCAACCACGACAGAGGTGGGGGCTACACCTTC.

This clone occurred once. The chain is built from TRBV30 and TRBJ1-4; 8 nucleotides line up with TRBD1. V shed 4 bases, J shed 4 bases, and the junction held 2 bases outside the gene matches. The CDR3 runs to 13 residues. CDR1 and CDR2 from the germline V gene are GTSNPN and SVGIG (reference sequence). Written as DNA, the CDR3 is TGTGCCTGGAAGGGACAGGATAATGAAAAACTGTTTTTT. Residues: CAWKGQDNEKLFF. Together with reference TRBV30 and TRBJ1-4, the CDR3 gives the full variable domain: SQTIHQWPATLVQPVGSPLSLECTVEGTSNPNLYWYRQAAGRGLQLLFYSVGIGQISSEVPQNLSASRPQDRQFILSSKKLLLSDSGFYLCAWKGQDNEKLFFGSGTQLSVL.

This chain connects TRBV10-3 to TRBJ1-5; D is unresolved. Germline loops: CDR1 ENHRY, CDR2 SYGVKD. The germline V and J ends were trimmed by 4 bases and 7 bases, with 8 bases remaining between them. The CDR3 loop spans 12 amino acids. CDR3 DNA: TGTGCCATCAGTGGGCCCGGGCAGCCCCAGCATTTT. Its translation: CAISGPGQPQHF.

The V call is TRBV19, the J call TRBJ1-5; 7 bases fit TRBD1. The germline gives CDR1 LNHDA, CDR2 SQIVND (reference sequence). J gave up 1 base and V 5 bases, and 5 bases lay outside the gene matches. This CDR3 comprises 15 residues. DNA for the CDR3: TGTGCCAGTAGTGTCCCGACAGGGAGCAATCAGCCCCAGCATTTT. Encoded protein: CASSVPTGSNQPQHF. Complete variable domain (other parts from reference TRBV19 and TRBJ1-5): DGGITQSPKYLFRKEGQNVTLSCEQNLNHDAMYWYRQDPGQGLRLIYYSQIVNDFQKGDIAEGYSVSREKKESFPLTVTSAQKNPTAFYLCASSVPTGSNQPQHFGDGTRLSIL.

The chain carries TRBV4-3 and TRBJ1-2; 7 bases are a match to TRBD1. This CDR3 is 18 amino acids long. Germline V gene data show CDR1 as LGHNA and CDR2 as YSLEER. J was trimmed by 6 bases and V by 0 bases; bases with no gene match: 16. Here the CDR3 DNA reads TGCGCCAGCAGCCAAGATACAGGACAGGCCCGAACCCCAAATGGCTACACCTTC. Translation: CASSQDTGQARTPNGYTF.

V usage is TRBV19 and J usage is TRBJ2-3; 14 positions agree with TRBD2. The CDR3 is 17 amino acids. The J segment lost 0 bases and the V segment lost 4 bases, leaving 3 bases of the junction unmatched. Germline CDR1 and CDR2: LNHDA and SQIVND (reference sequence). The CDR3: CASSRTSGGSSTDTQYF. The CDR3 DNA reads TGTGCCAGTAGTAGGACTAGCGGGGGGTCTAGCACAGATACGCAGTATTTT.